This passage covers 8 T cell receptor beta chains from one sample sequenced in a study of CD8 T cells in ankylosing spondylitis. TCRdb re-called the 5' RACE reads through MiXCR, storing one row per CDR3 protein. Here the sample spans roughly 240,000 distinct CDR3 sequences, 32% being singletons. Sequences were obtained from blood, either unsorted or a sorted T cell fraction (not recorded which). Every receptor here comes from a male donor with ankylosing spondylitis or in good health (not recorded which).

This chain uses TRBV6-1 with TRBJ2-6; TRBD2 might be the D (6 bases). Germline CDR1 and CDR2: MNHNS and SASEGT. Trimming took 6 bases from V and 2 from J, leaving 20 bases between them. The CDR3 is 18 residues long. The CDR3 DNA is TGTGCCAGCAGGGAGAGGGGCGGGATTAGAGCTGGGGCCAACGTCCTGACTTTC. Encoded protein: CASRERGGIRAGANVLTF.

This clonotype was seen more than once but under ten times. The CDR3 protein is CSASDRGPSTGELFF. Written as DNA, the CDR3 is TGCAGTGCTAGTGACAGGGGCCCGAGCACCGGGGAGCTGTTTTTT. The chain joins TRBV20-1 to TRBJ2-2; 8 nucleotides line up with TRBD1. Germline trimming cut 3 bases from V and 4 bases from J; bases unmatched to any gene: 7. Germline assignment: CDR1 DFQATT and CDR2 SNEGSKA (reference sequence). This CDR3 contains 15 residues.

This clonotype came up many times. The V gene is TRBV6-1, the J gene TRBJ1-6, with D unresolved. CDR1 and CDR2 from the germline V gene are MNHNS and SASEGT. V was trimmed by 6 bases and J by 9 bases, leaving 15 bases between them. This CDR3 contains 14 residues. The CDR3 sequence: CASSRGRMGSPLHF. The DNA for the CDR3 is TGTGCCAGCAGCCGAGGGAGGATGGGTTCACCCCTCCACTTT.

This chain links TRBV6-1 with TRBJ1-3; tentatively, D is TRBD1 (5 bases). Germline CDR1 MNHNS, CDR2 SASEGT. Trimming stripped 6 bases from V and 4 bases from J, with 22 bases between. The CDR3 has 17 residues. The CDR3 DNA reads TGTGCCAGCAGGTCCCCCTTTAGGAAAGGGGTAGGAAACACCATATATTTT. Protein: CASRSPFRKGVGNTIYF.

This clonotype occurred a few times. This chain uses TRBV10-3 with TRBJ2-7, with D perhaps given as TRBD1 or TRBD2 (5 bases each). The CDR3 has 15 residues. The ends were cut back, 5 bases at V and 0 bases at J, with 14 bases in the middle. Germline V gene sequence: CDR1 ENHRY, CDR2 SYGVKD. This chain's CDR3 is CAISYRDGSSYEQYF. The CDR3 DNA sequence: TGTGCCATCAGTTACCGGGACGGCAGCTCCTACGAGCAGTACTTC.

The chain combines TRBV12-3 or TRBV12-4 with TRBJ1-2, with 9 bases identical to TRBD1. The V and J ends lost 6 bases and 1 base, in that order; junction bases with no gene match: 6. CDR3 size: 15 residues. The CDR3 DNA is TGTGCCAGCAGGCGGACAGGGGCCATTAACTATGGCTACACCTTC. Translated, it gives CASRRTGAINYGYTF.

This clonotype occurred a few times. This chain links TRBV15 with TRBJ1-1; possibly TRBD1 for D (5 bases). This CDR3 has 12 residues. CDR1 is LNHNV, CDR2 YYDKDF, per germline (reference sequence). The ends were cut back, 5 bases at V and 8 bases at J, with 12 bases in the middle. CDR3 region: CATSVWGAEAFF. The CDR3 nucleotides read TGTGCCACCAGCGTGTGGGGCGCGGAAGCTTTCTTT.

V usage is TRBV29-1 and J usage is TRBJ1-1; 7 positions match TRBD1. The V gene end was trimmed by 4 bases and the J gene end by 6 bases; junction bases not matched to a gene: 5. The germline V gene encodes CDR1 SQVTM and CDR2 ANQGSEA. This CDR3 has 12 residues. This chain's CDR3 is CSVGPRGAEAFF. As DNA, the CDR3 is TGCAGCGTTGGTCCCAGGGGGGCTGAAGCTTTCTTT. The full variable domain, rest sourced from reference TRBV29-1 and TRBJ1-1, is SAVISQKPSRDICQRGTSLTIQCQVDSQVTMMFWYRQQPGQSLTLIATANQGSEATYESGFVIDKFPISRPNLTFSTLTVSNMSPEDSSIYLCSVGPRGAEAFFGQGTRLTVV.